The rows below give T cell receptor beta chains drawn from one sample of a study of T cell changes during pregnancy in multiple sclerosis. Assay used: immunoSEQ multiplex PCR; TCRdb lists only in-frame clones, some missing. The table lists 50,000 to 70,000 clones, around 91% of them singletons, with 2% to 2.5% in the top ten. This specimen was peripheral blood, taken in the third trimester of pregnancy. These TCRs come from a female donor in good health, enrolled as a control in a pregnancy study. CDR3s leave out the opening cysteine and the closing phenylalanine or tryptophan. Fields, in order: V gene, CDR3 protein.

v_call: TRBV25-1; cdr3_aa: ASEGLAGEANEQF
v_call: TRBV5-4; cdr3_aa: ASSLGTSGGYNEQF
v_call: TRBV2; cdr3_aa: ASSGWTSGRADAYNEQF
v_call: TRBV29-1; cdr3_aa: SLRESSTDTQY
v_call: TRBV6-1; cdr3_aa: AIGQGTEAF
v_call: TRBV5-6; cdr3_aa: ASSLHQGGQPQH
v_call: TRBV4-2; cdr3_aa: ASSQGDRGAGANVLT
v_call: TRBV6-5; cdr3_aa: ASRSERGRETEAF
v_call: TRBV2; cdr3_aa: ASSEALIAADTQY
v_call: TRBV4-1; cdr3_aa: ASSQDSSLISGNTIY
v_call: TRBV11-2; cdr3_aa: ASSSGQGETQY
v_call: TRBV9; cdr3_aa: ASSVARGWGDTQY
v_call: TRBV6-1; cdr3_aa: ASSVSVAGVLYEQY
v_call: TRBV28; cdr3_aa: ASQRRLTSGSKVY
v_call: TRBV7-9; cdr3_aa: ASSFPGGEETQY
v_call: TRBV4-1; cdr3_aa: ASSQSGRTEAF
v_call: TRBV11-2; cdr3_aa: ASSSILRDREGYT
v_call: TRBV7-9; cdr3_aa: ASSLALAGGEQF
v_call: TRBV19; cdr3_aa: ANSDRGSGYT
v_call: TRBV11-2; cdr3_aa: ASSLDLGTGTHEQY
v_call: TRBV27; cdr3_aa: ASSPQQGGGQPQH
v_call: TRBV29-1; cdr3_aa: SGGTVNTEAF
v_call: TRBV29-1; cdr3_aa: SVEDPIGEKLF
v_call: TRBV13; cdr3_aa: ASSAQTSSGEQF
v_call: TRBV2; cdr3_aa: ASRDRDTGGNTEAF
v_call: TRBV7-8; cdr3_aa: ASSLAGHLNTEAF
v_call: TRBV5-4; cdr3_aa: ASSLGLAGADYGYT
v_call: TRBV7-7; cdr3_aa: ASSLGPGSGEQY
v_call: TRBV4-2; cdr3_aa: ASSQEGTGSKGEQF
v_call: TRBV6-1; cdr3_aa: ASTHFAGAQETQY
v_call: TRBV7-9; cdr3_aa: ASTAGTSDRANEQF
v_call: TRBV4-1; cdr3_aa: ASSQASGRITYEQY
v_call: TRBV7-3; cdr3_aa: ASSLAGGLGGELF
v_call: TRBV27; cdr3_aa: ASTFLAGAYNEQF
v_call: TRBV2; cdr3_aa: ATSQGLAVNEQF
v_call: TRBV15; cdr3_aa: ATSRDAASGGLPQY
v_call: TRBV4-2; cdr3_aa: ASSQDLGGGSYEQY
v_call: TRBV28; cdr3_aa: ASSFQLANYGYT
v_call: TRBV11-2; cdr3_aa: ASSLPQGSSYGYT
v_call: TRBV10-3; cdr3_aa: AIGQNPGDYGYT
v_call: TRBV28; cdr3_aa: ASTGGGVYEQY
v_call: TRBV28; cdr3_aa: ASSGGPGGEQY
v_call: TRBV7-9; cdr3_aa: ASSQLPGWGNTEAF
v_call: TRBV12-5; cdr3_aa: ASGPGDSPLH
v_call: TRBV5-1; cdr3_aa: ASSRALAEETQY
v_call: TRBV7-6; cdr3_aa: ASSLGAGMNTEAF
v_call: TRBV28; cdr3_aa: ASSLGRVTGYT
v_call: TRBV14; cdr3_aa: ASSQDNFRSRMFQDTQY
v_call: TRBV25-1; cdr3_aa: ASSVGLGYNEQF
v_call: TRBV7-9; cdr3_aa: ASSEIQVSNEQF
v_call: TRBV7-2; cdr3_aa: ASSPSGADEKLF
v_call: TRBV2; cdr3_aa: AATGGETQY
v_call: TRBV9; cdr3_aa: ASSVRGVAGAETQY
v_call: TRBV30; cdr3_aa: AWRSIRGGGGYT
v_call: TRBV7-8; cdr3_aa: ASSTGGREQY